The sequence of this T cell receptor beta chain was determined in a study of spatial heterogeneity in lung cancer. TCRdb itself ran the 5' RACE reads through MiXCR, one entry per CDR3 protein. This table holds 30,000 to 45,000 distinct CDR3 sequences, roughly 5.5% found once. Germline assignment: CDR1 SGHRS and CDR2 YFSETQ. V gave up 3 bases and J gave up 3 bases, with 9 bases separating them. CDR3 length equals 14 residues. As to time point: sample taken at primary tumor resection. Unsorted whole RNA samples from tumor, nontumor lung or frozen PBMC were sequenced. Donors were around 70 untreated early-stage non-small cell lung cancer patients. At least ten counts were recorded for this clonotype.

The sample here was PBMCs, taken at surgery. The sequence was collected from a female donor with early-stage non-small cell lung cancer. The V gene is TRBV5-1, the J gene TRBJ2-2, with D tentatively TRBD1 (5 bases). DNA for the CDR3: TGCGCCAGCAGCTCCCAGGGTTACACCGGGGAGCTGTTTTTT. Protein product: CASSSQGYTGELFF.